This is a list of T cell receptor beta chains from one sample in a study of blood T cell repertoires in COVID-19. TCRdb keeps only in-frame clones here, not all; method: immunoSEQ multiplex PCR. The top ten clones hold roughly 5.1% of a sample with approximately 280,000 clones, 85% to 90% of them seen once. Sequenced: peripheral blood. These receptors originate from a man aged 40-50 years with acute or convalescent COVID-19. The CDR3 runs from the conserved cysteine through the conserved F or W. Fields, in order: V gene, J gene, CDR3 length, CDR3 protein.

V gene: TRBV6-2/TRBV6-3
J gene: TRBJ2-7
CDR3 length: 15
CDR3 protein: CASSLGLAGILPQYF

V gene: TRBV2
J gene: TRBJ1-1
CDR3 length: 15
CDR3 protein: CASSRVGTGNTEAFF

V gene: TRBV5-1
J gene: TRBJ1-5
CDR3 length: 14
CDR3 protein: CASSLLGGNQPQHF

V gene: TRBV5-1
J gene: TRBJ2-7
CDR3 length: 13
CDR3 protein: CASRGQAGYEQYF

V gene: TRBV2
J gene: TRBJ1-5
CDR3 length: 12
CDR3 protein: CASTGGGQPQHF

V gene: TRBV6-6
J gene: TRBJ1-2
CDR3 length: 16
CDR3 protein: CASSPPGSAGSYGYTF

V gene: TRBV6-5
J gene: TRBJ1-6
CDR3 length: 14
CDR3 protein: CASSNRALRSPLHF

V gene: TRBV28
J gene: TRBJ1-2
CDR3 length: 14
CDR3 protein: CASSPGQGTYGYTF

V gene: TRBV15
J gene: TRBJ2-2
CDR3 length: 17
CDR3 protein: CATSIPALASNTGELFF

V gene: TRBV5-1
J gene: TRBJ2-7
CDR3 length: 16
CDR3 protein: CASSSLPGQLTYEQYF

V gene: TRBV7-3
J gene: TRBJ2-1
CDR3 length: 15
CDR3 protein: CASSSTSGGRNEQFF

V gene: TRBV6-5
J gene: TRBJ1-1
CDR3 length: 12
CDR3 protein: CASTGGAVEAFF

V gene: TRBV21-1
J gene: TRBJ2-7
CDR3 length: 14
CDR3 protein: CASSKETGIFGQYF

V gene: TRBV7-2
J gene: TRBJ1-5
CDR3 length: 16
CDR3 protein: CASSLAPGTGNQPQHF

V gene: TRBV28
J gene: TRBJ2-7
CDR3 length: 14
CDR3 protein: CASSQRGGQYEQYF

V gene: TRBV5-6
J gene: TRBJ2-4
CDR3 length: 14
CDR3 protein: CASSLVPGGNIQYF

V gene: TRBV5-8
J gene: TRBJ1-2
CDR3 length: 14
CDR3 protein: CASSPGQTIYGYTF

V gene: TRBV5-1
J gene: TRBJ2-3
CDR3 length: 14
CDR3 protein: CASTPGQVQNTQYF

V gene: TRBV6-5
J gene: TRBJ2-2
CDR3 length: 13
CDR3 protein: CASGGADTGELFF

V gene: TRBV5-4
J gene: TRBJ2-1
CDR3 length: 12
CDR3 protein: CASSSGGNEQFF

V gene: TRBV7-8
J gene: TRBJ1-1
CDR3 length: 12
CDR3 protein: CASWGEGPLSFF

V gene: TRBV7-6
J gene: TRBJ2-3
CDR3 length: 15
CDR3 protein: CASRTGWRGTDTQYF

V gene: TRBV13
J gene: TRBJ1-5
CDR3 length: 14
CDR3 protein: CASSSGQWGSPQHF

V gene: TRBV19
J gene: TRBJ1-5
CDR3 length: 16
CDR3 protein: CASSRGEEYSNQPQHF

V gene: TRBV9
J gene: TRBJ2-3
CDR3 length: 14
CDR3 protein: CASSRTSGAGTQYF

V gene: TRBV5-1
J gene: TRBJ1-3
CDR3 length: 16
CDR3 protein: CASSLDRGHSGNTIYF

V gene: TRBV6-5
J gene: TRBJ1-5
CDR3 length: 14
CDR3 protein: CASSYGTGQGPQHF

V gene: TRBV5-6
J gene: TRBJ1-2
CDR3 length: 16
CDR3 protein: CASSPPGTGANYGYTF

V gene: TRBV21-1
J gene: TRBJ1-5
CDR3 length: 18
CDR3 protein: CASSTNFRDRGLRQPQHF

V gene: TRBV5-5
J gene: TRBJ2-7
CDR3 length: 17
CDR3 protein: CASSFGWLRGLSYEQYF

V gene: TRBV12-5
J gene: TRBJ2-1
CDR3 length: 17
CDR3 protein: CASGLPSTGMVPYEQFF

V gene: TRBV12-5
J gene: TRBJ2-1
CDR3 length: 13
CDR3 protein: CASGSGSYNEQFF

V gene: TRBV10-1
J gene: TRBJ2-7
CDR3 length: 14
CDR3 protein: CASSASVPGGEQYF

V gene: TRBV2
J gene: TRBJ2-1
CDR3 length: 15
CDR3 protein: CASSVLAGGNNEQFF

V gene: TRBV29-1
J gene: TRBJ1-2
CDR3 length: 15
CDR3 protein: CSVAPDRGPAYGYTF

V gene: TRBV5-4
J gene: TRBJ1-2
CDR3 length: 13
CDR3 protein: CASSFSGVVGYTF

V gene: TRBV11-2
J gene: TRBJ1-1
CDR3 length: 14
CDR3 protein: CASSSNRANTEAFF

V gene: TRBV7-2
J gene: TRBJ1-2
CDR3 length: 14
CDR3 protein: CASSPRQGAYGYTF

V gene: TRBV5-5
J gene: TRBJ1-2
CDR3 length: 14
CDR3 protein: CASSLEAGDYGYTF

V gene: TRBV5-1
J gene: TRBJ2-7
CDR3 length: 17
CDR3 protein: CASSLEGGQVFFYEQYF

V gene: TRBV18
J gene: TRBJ1-5
CDR3 length: 16
CDR3 protein: CASSPWDRGDEQPQHF

V gene: TRBV27
J gene: TRBJ1-2
CDR3 length: 13
CDR3 protein: CASRLTGGRGYTF

V gene: TRBV6-1
J gene: TRBJ1-5
CDR3 length: 17
CDR3 protein: CASSEFGGVRSNQPQHF

V gene: TRBV2
J gene: TRBJ1-6
CDR3 length: 13
CDR3 protein: CASSESRVSPLHF

V gene: TRBV14
J gene: TRBJ1-1
CDR3 length: 14
CDR3 protein: CASSLLRTGTEAFF

V gene: TRBV7-9
J gene: TRBJ2-7
CDR3 length: 16
CDR3 protein: CASSTRLAGGRYEQYF

V gene: TRBV9
J gene: TRBJ2-3
CDR3 length: 16
CDR3 protein: CASSVGAPAATDTQYF

V gene: TRBV10-1
J gene: TRBJ2-3
CDR3 length: 13
CDR3 protein: CASSFLRTDTQYF

V gene: TRBV5-1
J gene: TRBJ2-3
CDR3 length: 17
CDR3 protein: CASSKRTSGGTTDTQYF

V gene: TRBV10-3
J gene: TRBJ2-3
CDR3 length: 14
CDR3 protein: CAISESTDPDTQYF

V gene: TRBV6-5
J gene: TRBJ1-2
CDR3 length: 11
CDR3 protein: CATQGLYGYTF

V gene: TRBV24-1
J gene: TRBJ1-2
CDR3 length: 14
CDR3 protein: CATSDRDSNYGYTF

V gene: TRBV10-3
J gene: TRBJ2-7
CDR3 length: 14
CDR3 protein: CAISWDLSSYEQYF